This T cell receptor (beta chain) originates from a study of shared clonotypes between healthy human individuals. Every donor, a Caucasian adult, lived in Nashville, Tennessee. Into CD45RA+ naive and CD45RA-negative memory subsets, the CD4+ cells were split. CDR1 is LNHDA, CDR2 SQIVND, per germline (reference sequence). V lost 5 bases and J lost 6, with 16 bases in between. The CDR3 is 14 residues long. This table comes from immunoSEQ multiplex PCR, and its TCRdb copy is limited to in-frame clones, with some not included. Of roughly 1,100,000 clones in the sample, about three quarters were seen once. This receptor was obtained from a man between 18 and 29 years old in good health. Sequenced input: memory CD4+ T cells sorted from blood. Sample subset: CD45RA-negative fraction. The chain joins TRBV19 to TRBJ1-1; D is perhaps TRBD1 (6 bases). This CDR3 is CASSSVGGKAEAFF. CDR3 nucleotides: TGTGCCAGTAGTTCAGTAGGGGGGAAGGCTGAAGCTTTCTTT. The full variable domain, rest sourced from reference TRBV19 and TRBJ1-1, is DGGITQSPKYLFRKEGQNVTLSCEQNLNHDAMYWYRQDPGQGLRLIYYSQIVNDFQKGDIAEGYSVSREKKESFPLTVTSAQKNPTAFYLCASSSVGGKAEAFFGQGTRLTVV.